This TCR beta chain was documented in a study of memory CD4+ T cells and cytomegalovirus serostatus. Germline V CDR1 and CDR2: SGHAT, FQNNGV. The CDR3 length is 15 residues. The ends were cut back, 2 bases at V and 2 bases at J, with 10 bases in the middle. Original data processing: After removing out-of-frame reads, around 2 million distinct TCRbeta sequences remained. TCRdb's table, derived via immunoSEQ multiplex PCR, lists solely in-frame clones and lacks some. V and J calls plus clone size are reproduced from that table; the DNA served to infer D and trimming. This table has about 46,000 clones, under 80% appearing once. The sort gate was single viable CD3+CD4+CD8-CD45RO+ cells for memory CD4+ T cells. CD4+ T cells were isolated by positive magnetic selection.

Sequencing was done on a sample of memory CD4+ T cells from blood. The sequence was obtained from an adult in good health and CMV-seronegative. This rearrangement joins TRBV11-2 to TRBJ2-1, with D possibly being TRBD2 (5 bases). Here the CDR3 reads CASSLSDGAYNEQFF. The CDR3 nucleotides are TGTGCCAGCAGCTTATCCGACGGGGCCTACAATGAGCAGTTCTTC.